These 13 T cell receptor beta chains share one sample of origin, sequenced in a study of blood T cells in healthy people across ages. The second PCR ran about 6 to 12 cycles with a sample-barcoded 5' primer and J-beta primers. In TCRdb, the 5' RACE reads were re-called with MiXCR into one record per CDR3 protein. The sample contains some 1.8 million distinct CDR3 sequences, roughly 43% of which appear only once. Sequenced input: blood. The receptors stem from a human donor in good health.

This clonotype was seen repeatedly, ten times or more. The CDR3 loop reads CSVGHDTYGYTF. Written as DNA, the CDR3 is TGCAGCGTTGGTCATGACACCTATGGCTACACCTTC. This chain uses TRBV29-1 with TRBJ1-2; D ambiguous. This CDR3 comprises 12 residues. The germline gives CDR1 SQVTM, CDR2 ANQGSEA. V was clipped by 4 bases and J by 4 bases, with 10 bases between them.

The J gene is TRBJ1-2, the V gene TRBV6-5; D is possibly TRBD1 (5 bases). V dropped 7 bases and J dropped 2 bases, with 11 bases sitting between them. The germline V gene has CDR1 MNHEY and CDR2 SVGAGI. This CDR3 is built from 13 residues. Here the CDR3 reads CASTKGLNYGYTF. CDR3 DNA sequence: TGTGCCAGCACAAAGGGGCTGAACTATGGCTACACCTTC.

V is TRBV12-3 or TRBV12-4 and J is TRBJ1-2, with D perhaps matching TRBD1 (6 bases). The germline V and J ends were trimmed by 6 bases and 5 bases, with 19 bases remaining between them. CDR3 length: 15 amino acids. Written as DNA, the CDR3 is TGTGCCAGCAGCCCCCGGCGCAGGGGTTGGTATGGCTACACCTTC. Protein sequence: CASSPRRRGWYGYTF.

The rearrangement uses TRBV6-5 and TRBJ2-3, with 9 positions matching TRBD2. The CDR3 contains 15 residues. The trim removed 5 bases at V and 6 bases at J, leaving 9 bases unmatched. Germline V gene sequence: CDR1 MNHEY, CDR2 SVGAGI. CDR3 in amino acids: CASSPLAGDRDTQYF. DNA of the CDR3: TGTGCCAGCAGTCCACTAGCGGGTGACCGGGATACGCAGTATTTT.

Of note for this clonotype: A read error may produce the germline difference seen at one junction end. The chain combines TRBV27 with TRBJ1-2; D is possibly TRBD1 (6 bases). This CDR3 contains 17 residues. Germline assignment: CDR1 MNHEY and CDR2 SMNVEV (reference sequence). Here the CDR3 reads CTSSFRQLDRTFYGYTF. The DNA of the CDR3 is TGTACCAGCAGTTTCCGACAATTAGACAGGACCTTCTATGGCTACACCTTC.

This clonotype was seen a handful of times. The V call is TRBV28, the J call TRBJ1-1; tentative D call: TRBD1 (6 bases). Germline CDR1 MDHEN, CDR2 SYDVKM. This CDR3 is 15 amino acids long. V was clipped by 5 bases and J by 1 base, with 14 bases between them. CDR3 bases: TGTGCCAGCAGTCAGGGGTTAGGGAGGAACACTGAAGCTTTCTTT. Protein: CASSQGLGRNTEAFF.

The table lists this clonotype with a few counts. The chain couples TRBV29-1 to TRBJ2-1, with 7 bases fitting TRBD1. CDR3 size: 14 residues. Germline V CDR1 and CDR2: SQVTM, ANQGSEA. Unmatched junction bases numbered 17, after V lost 5 bases and J lost 13 bases. For the CDR3, the DNA is TGCAGCGTTCGGGGACAGAAAAACCAAGAGACCCAGTTCTTC. As protein: CSVRGQKNQETQFF.

This chain joins TRBV6-1 and TRBJ2-5; 8 bases fit TRBD1. Trimming removed 7 bases from V and 4 bases from J; junction bases left unmatched: 11. Germline CDR1 and CDR2: MNHNS and SASEGT. CDR3 size: 15 residues. In DNA form, the CDR3 reads TGTGCCAGCACCGAAGGGGCGGGACAGGTAGAGACCCAGTACTTC. Translating it yields CASTEGAGQVETQYF.

The chain employs TRBV11-2 and TRBJ2-1; 9 nucleotides line up with TRBD1. The V gene end was trimmed by 4 bases and the J gene end by 2 bases; junction bases not matched to a gene: 6. CDR1 is SGHAT, CDR2 FQNNGV, per germline. CDR3 length equals 16 residues. DNA for the CDR3: TGTGCCAGCAGCTCCCTGACAGGGGGACCCTACAATGAGCAGTTCTTC. Amino acid sequence: CASSSLTGGPYNEQFF.

The CDR3 sequence is CASSLPSTGGNSPLHF. The CDR3 DNA sequence: TGTGCCAGCAGCTTGCCCTCGACAGGGGGTAATTCACCCCTCCACTTT. The genes are TRBV5-5 and TRBJ1-6; 9 bases align to TRBD1. This CDR3 has 16 amino acids. Germline values: CDR1 SGHKS, CDR2 YYEKEE (reference sequence). The J segment lost 6 bases and the V segment lost 1 base, leaving 5 bases of the junction unmatched. The full variable domain, in which reference TRBV5-5 and TRBJ1-6 provide the parts outside the CDR3, is DAGVTQSPTHLIKTRGQQVTLRCSPISGHKSVSWYQQVLGQGPQFIFQYYEKEERGRGNFPDRFSARQFPNYSSELNVNALLLGDSALYLCASSLPSTGGNSPLHFGNGTRLTVT.

The sample holds a few counts of this clonotype. V is TRBV20-1 and J is TRBJ2-5; D is uncertain. The V gene lost 8 bases and the J gene lost 4 bases, with 14 bases spanning the gap. Germline V gene sequence: CDR1 DFQATT, CDR2 SNEGSKA (reference sequence). This CDR3 is 12 amino acids long. For the CDR3, the DNA is TGCAGTCCCGGGCGGTTCGGAGAGACCCAGTACTTC. This gives the protein CSPGRFGETQYF.

In this sample, this clonotype turned up a few times. The genes are TRBV4-1 and TRBJ2-1, with TRBD2 matching over 8 bases. In germline, CDR1 is MGHRA, CDR2 YSYEKL. The CDR3 length is 16 residues. V lost 4 bases, J lost 6 bases, and 11 bases stayed unmatched. The CDR3 nucleotides read TGCGCCAGCAGCCTCCGGGGGGGGCACACCGGCAATGAGCAGTTCTTC. This encodes CASSLRGGHTGNEQFF.

The genes are TRBV7-2 and TRBJ1-2; D not certain. CDR1 is SGHTA and CDR2 is FQGNSA in the germline V gene. Trimming stripped 5 bases from V and 2 bases from J, with 9 bases between. CDR3 length equals 13 residues. CDR3 protein: CASSPWQNYGYTF. The CDR3 region has the DNA TGTGCCAGCAGCCCCTGGCAGAACTATGGCTACACCTTC.